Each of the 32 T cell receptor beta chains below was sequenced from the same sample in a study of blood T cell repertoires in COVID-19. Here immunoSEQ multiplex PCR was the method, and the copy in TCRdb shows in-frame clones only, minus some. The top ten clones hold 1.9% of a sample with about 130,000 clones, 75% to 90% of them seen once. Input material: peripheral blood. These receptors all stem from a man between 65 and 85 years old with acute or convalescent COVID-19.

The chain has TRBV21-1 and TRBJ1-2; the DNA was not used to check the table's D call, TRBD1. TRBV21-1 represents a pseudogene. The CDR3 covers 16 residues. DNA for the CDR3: TGTGCCAGCAGCAAAGTATCTAAGGGGGAAGGCTATGGCTACACCTTC. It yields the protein CASSKVSKGEGYGYTF.

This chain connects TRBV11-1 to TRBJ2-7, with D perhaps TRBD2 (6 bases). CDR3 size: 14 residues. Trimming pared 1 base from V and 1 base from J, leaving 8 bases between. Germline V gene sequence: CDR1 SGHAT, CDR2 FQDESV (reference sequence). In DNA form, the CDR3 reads TGTGCCAGCAGCTTAGGGAGGGGATCCTACGAGCAGTACTTC. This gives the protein CASSLGRGSYEQYF. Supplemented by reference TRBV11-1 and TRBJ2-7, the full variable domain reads EAEVAQSPRYKITEKSQAVAFWCDPISGHATLYWYRQILGQGPELLVQFQDESVVDDSQLPKDRFSAERLKGVDSTLKIQPAELGDSAMYLCASSLGRGSYEQYFGPGTRLTVT.

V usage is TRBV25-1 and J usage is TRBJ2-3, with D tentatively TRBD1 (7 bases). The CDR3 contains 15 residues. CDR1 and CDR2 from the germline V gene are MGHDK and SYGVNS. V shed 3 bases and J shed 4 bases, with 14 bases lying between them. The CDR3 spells CASSEEGGGADTQYF. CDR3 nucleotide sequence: TGTGCCAGCAGTGAGGAAGGGGGCGGGGCAGATACGCAGTATTTT.

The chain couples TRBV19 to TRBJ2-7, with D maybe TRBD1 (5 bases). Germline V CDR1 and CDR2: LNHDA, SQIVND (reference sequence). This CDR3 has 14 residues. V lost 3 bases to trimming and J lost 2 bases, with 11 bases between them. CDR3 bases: TGTGCCAGTAGTATCGGGCAGGACACCTACGAGCAGTACTTC. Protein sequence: CASSIGQDTYEQYF.

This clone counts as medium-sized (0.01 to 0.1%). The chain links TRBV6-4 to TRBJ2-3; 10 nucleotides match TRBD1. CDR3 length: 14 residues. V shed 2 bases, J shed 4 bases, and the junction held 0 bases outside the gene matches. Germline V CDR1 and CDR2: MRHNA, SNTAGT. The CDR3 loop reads CASSDGTGADTQYF. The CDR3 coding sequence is TGTGCCAGCAGTGACGGGACAGGGGCAGATACGCAGTATTTT.

The CDR3: CASSESMGQMNTEAFF. CDR3 bases: TGCGCCAGCAGTGAGTCGATGGGGCAGATGAACACTGAAGCTTTCTTT. The V gene is TRBV10-2, the J gene TRBJ1-1; TRBD1 is a possible D gene (5 bases). Trimming took off 0 bases at V and 0 bases at J, with 11 bases between the two ends. Per germline, CDR1 WSHSY and CDR2 SAAADI. The CDR3 has 16 residues.

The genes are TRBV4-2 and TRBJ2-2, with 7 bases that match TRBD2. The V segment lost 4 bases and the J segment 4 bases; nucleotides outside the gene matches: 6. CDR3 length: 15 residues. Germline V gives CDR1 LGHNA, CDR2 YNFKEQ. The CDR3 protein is CASSPQWGGTGELFF. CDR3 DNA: TGTGCCAGCAGCCCGCAGTGGGGGGGCACCGGGGAGCTGTTTTTT.

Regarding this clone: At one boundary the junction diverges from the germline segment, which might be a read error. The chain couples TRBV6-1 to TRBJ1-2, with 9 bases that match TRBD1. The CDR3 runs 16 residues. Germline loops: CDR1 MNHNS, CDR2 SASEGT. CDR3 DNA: TGTGCCAGCACTGAAAGGGGGGACAGGGATCCTCATGGCTACACCTTC. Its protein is CASTERGDRDPHGYTF.

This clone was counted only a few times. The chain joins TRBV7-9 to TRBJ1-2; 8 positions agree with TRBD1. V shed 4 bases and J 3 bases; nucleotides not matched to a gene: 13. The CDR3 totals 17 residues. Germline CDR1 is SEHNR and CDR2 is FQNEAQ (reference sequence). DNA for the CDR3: TGTGCCAGCAGCTCCTCTTTGTTGGGACAGGTAGACTATGGCTACACCTTC. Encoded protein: CASSSSLLGQVDYGYTF. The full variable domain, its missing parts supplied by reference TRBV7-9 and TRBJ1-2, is DTGVSQNPRHKITKRGQNVTFRCDPISEHNRLYWYRQTLGQGPEFLTYFQNEAQLEKSRLLSDRFSAERPKGSFSTLEIQRTEQGDSAMYLCASSSSLLGQVDYGYTFGSGTRLTVV.

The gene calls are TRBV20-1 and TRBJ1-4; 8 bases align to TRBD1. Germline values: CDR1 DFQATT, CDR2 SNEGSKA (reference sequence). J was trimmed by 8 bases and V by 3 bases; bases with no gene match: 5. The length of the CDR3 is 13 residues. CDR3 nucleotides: TGCAGTGCTAGTCACAGGGGGAGCGAAAAACTGTTTTTT. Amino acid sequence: CSASHRGSEKLFF.

CDR3: CASSWTGGNGEAFF. For the CDR3, the DNA is TGCGCCAGCTCCTGGACAGGGGGCAATGGTGAAGCTTTCTTT. J is TRBJ1-1 and V is TRBV10-2; TRBD1 aligns across 11 bases. Germline V gives CDR1 WSHSY, CDR2 SAAADI. The length of the CDR3 is 14 residues. V lost 8 bases to trimming and J lost 7 bases; unmatched junction nucleotides: 9.

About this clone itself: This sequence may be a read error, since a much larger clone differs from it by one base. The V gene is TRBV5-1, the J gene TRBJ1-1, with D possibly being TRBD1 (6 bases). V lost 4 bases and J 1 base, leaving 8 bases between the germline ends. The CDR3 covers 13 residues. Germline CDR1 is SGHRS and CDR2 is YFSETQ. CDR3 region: CASSPGQNTEAFF. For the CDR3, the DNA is TGCGCCAGCAGCCCGGGACAGAACACTGAAGCTTTCTTT.

CDR3 residues: CASSPRTSGGNEQFF. The DNA of the CDR3 is TGTGCCAGCAGCCCCCGGACTAGCGGGGGGAATGAGCAGTTCTTC. The chain links TRBV5-4 to TRBJ2-1, with TRBD2 matching 14 bases. CDR1 is SGHNT, CDR2 YYREEE, per germline (reference sequence). The CDR3 is 15 residues long. V shed 4 bases, J shed 7 bases, and the junction held 4 bases outside the gene matches.

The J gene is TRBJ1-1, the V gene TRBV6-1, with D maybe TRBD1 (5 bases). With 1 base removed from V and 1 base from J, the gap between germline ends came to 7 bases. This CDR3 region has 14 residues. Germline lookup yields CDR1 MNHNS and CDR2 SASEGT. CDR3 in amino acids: CASSEVGGNTEAFF. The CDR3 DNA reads TGTGCCAGCAGTGAAGTGGGGGGGAACACTGAAGCTTTCTTT.

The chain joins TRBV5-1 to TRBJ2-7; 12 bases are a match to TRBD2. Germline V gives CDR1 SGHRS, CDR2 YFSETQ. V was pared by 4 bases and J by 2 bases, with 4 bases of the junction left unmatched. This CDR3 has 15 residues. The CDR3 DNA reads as TGCGCCAGCAGCGAGGGACTAGCGGGCGCCTACGAGCAGTACTTC. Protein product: CASSEGLAGAYEQYF.

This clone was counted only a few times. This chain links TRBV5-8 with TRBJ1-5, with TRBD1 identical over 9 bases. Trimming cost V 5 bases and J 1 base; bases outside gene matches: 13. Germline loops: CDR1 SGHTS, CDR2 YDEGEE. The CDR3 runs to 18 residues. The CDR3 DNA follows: TGTGCCAGCAGTCTGGACAGGGGTAGGGGGGGGAGCAATCAGCCCCAGCATTTT. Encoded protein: CASSLDRGRGGSNQPQHF.

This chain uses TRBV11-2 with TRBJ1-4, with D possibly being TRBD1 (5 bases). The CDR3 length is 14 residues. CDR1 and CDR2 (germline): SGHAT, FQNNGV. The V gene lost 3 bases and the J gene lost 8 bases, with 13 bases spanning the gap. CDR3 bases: TGTGCCAGCAGCTTGGGCCAGGGATTGGAAAAACTGTTTTTT. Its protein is CASSLGQGLEKLFF.

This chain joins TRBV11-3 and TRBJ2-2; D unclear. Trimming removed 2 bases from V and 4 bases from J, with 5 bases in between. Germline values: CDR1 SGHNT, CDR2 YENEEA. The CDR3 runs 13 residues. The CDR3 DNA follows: TGTGCCAGCAGCTTACGGTCCACCGGGGAGCTGTTTTTT. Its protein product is CASSLRSTGELFF.

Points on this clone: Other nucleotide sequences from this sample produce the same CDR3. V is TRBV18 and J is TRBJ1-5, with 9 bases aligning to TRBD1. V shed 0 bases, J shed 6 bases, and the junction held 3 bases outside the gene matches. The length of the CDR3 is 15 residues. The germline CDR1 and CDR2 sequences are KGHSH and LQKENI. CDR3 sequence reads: CASSPPGQGGQPQHF. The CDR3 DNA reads TGTGCCAGCTCACCACCGGGACAGGGAGGTCAGCCCCAGCATTTT.

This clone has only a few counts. The CDR3 reads CASSPGPGTGELFF. CDR3 nucleotides: TGTGCCAGTAGTCCTGGACCGGGGACCGGGGAGCTGTTTTTT. V usage is TRBV19 and J usage is TRBJ2-2; perhaps TRBD2 as D (5 bases). Germline CDR1 reads LNHDA; CDR2 reads SQIVND (reference sequence). V dropped 5 bases and J dropped 5 bases, with 12 bases sitting between them. The CDR3 length is 14 residues.

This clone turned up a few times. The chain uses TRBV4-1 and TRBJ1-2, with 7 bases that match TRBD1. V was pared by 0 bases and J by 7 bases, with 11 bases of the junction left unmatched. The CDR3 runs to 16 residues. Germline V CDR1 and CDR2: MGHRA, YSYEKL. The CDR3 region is CASSQERGQGLGGYTF. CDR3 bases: TGCGCCAGCAGCCAAGAGAGGGGGCAGGGACTGGGTGGCTACACCTTC.

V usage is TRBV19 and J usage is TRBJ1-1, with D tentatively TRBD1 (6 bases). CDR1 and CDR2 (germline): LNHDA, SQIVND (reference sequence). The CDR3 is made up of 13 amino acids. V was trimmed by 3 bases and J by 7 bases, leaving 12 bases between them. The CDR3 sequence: CASSILGQFEAFF. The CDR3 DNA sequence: TGTGCCAGTAGTATCCTTGGACAGTTTGAAGCTTTCTTT.

CDR3 sequence: CASSLGQGRGNTEAFF. The DNA for the CDR3 is TGCGCCAGCAGCTTGGGTCAGGGGCGAGGGAACACTGAAGCTTTCTTT. The rearrangement joins TRBV5-1 to TRBJ1-1; perhaps TRBD1 as D (6 bases). V lost 0 bases and J 1 base, leaving 13 bases between the germline ends. The CDR3 spans 16 residues. Per the germline V gene, CDR1 is SGHRS and CDR2 is YFSETQ.

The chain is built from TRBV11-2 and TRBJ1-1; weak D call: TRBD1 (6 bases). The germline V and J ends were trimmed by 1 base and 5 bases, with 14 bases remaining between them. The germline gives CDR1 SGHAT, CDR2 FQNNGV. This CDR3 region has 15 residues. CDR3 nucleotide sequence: TGTGCCAGCAGCTTAGCCGGGACATTCGGAACTGAAGCTTTCTTT. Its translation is CASSLAGTFGTEAFF. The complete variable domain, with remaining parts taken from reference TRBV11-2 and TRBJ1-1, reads EAGVAQSPRYKIIEKRQSVAFWCNPISGHATLYWYQQILGQGPKLLIQFQNNGVVDDSQLPKDRFSAERLKGVDSTLKIQPAKLEDSAVYLCASSLAGTFGTEAFFGQGTRLTVV.

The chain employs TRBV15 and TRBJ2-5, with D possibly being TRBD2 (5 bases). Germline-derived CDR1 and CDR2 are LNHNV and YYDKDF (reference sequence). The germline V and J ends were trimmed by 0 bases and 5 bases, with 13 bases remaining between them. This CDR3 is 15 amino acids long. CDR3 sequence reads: CATSREWGTGETQYF. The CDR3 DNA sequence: TGTGCCACCAGCAGAGAGTGGGGTACGGGGGAGACCCAGTACTTC.

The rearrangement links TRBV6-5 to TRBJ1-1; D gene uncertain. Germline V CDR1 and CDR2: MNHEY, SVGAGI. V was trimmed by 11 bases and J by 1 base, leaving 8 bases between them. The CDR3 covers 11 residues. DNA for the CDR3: TGTGCCTCCGTTCGGAACACTGAAGCTTTCTTT. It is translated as CASVRNTEAFF.

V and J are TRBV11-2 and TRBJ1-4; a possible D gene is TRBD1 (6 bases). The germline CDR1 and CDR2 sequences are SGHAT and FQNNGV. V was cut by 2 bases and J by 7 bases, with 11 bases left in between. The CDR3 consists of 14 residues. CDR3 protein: CASSLNRVGEKLFF. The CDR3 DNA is TGTGCCAGCAGCTTAAACAGGGTGGGTGAAAAACTGTTTTTT.

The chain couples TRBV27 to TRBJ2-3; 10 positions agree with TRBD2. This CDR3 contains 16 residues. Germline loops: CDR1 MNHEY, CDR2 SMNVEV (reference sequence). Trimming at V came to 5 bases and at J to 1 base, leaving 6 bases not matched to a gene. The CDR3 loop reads CASSGLAAVGTDTQYF. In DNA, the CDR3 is TGTGCCAGCAGTGGACTAGCGGCCGTAGGCACAGATACGCAGTATTTT.

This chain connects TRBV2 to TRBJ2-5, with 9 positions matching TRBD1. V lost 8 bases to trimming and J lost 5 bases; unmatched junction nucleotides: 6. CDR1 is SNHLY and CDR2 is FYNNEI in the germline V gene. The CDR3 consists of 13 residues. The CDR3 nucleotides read TGTGCCAGCGGGGGGACAGGGTGGGAGACCCAGTACTTC. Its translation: CASGGTGWETQYF.

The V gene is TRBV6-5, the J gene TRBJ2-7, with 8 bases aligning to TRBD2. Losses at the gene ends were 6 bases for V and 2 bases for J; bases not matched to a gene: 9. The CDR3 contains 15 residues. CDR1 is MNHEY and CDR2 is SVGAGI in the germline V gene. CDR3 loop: CASRLASGLAYEQYF. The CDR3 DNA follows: TGTGCCAGCAGGTTGGCTAGCGGGCTAGCCTACGAGCAGTACTTC.

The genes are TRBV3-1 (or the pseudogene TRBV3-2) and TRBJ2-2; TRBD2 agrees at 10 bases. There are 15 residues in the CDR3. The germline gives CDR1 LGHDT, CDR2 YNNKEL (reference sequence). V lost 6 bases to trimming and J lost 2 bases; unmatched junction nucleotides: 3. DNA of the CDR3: TGTGCCAGCAGACTACTAGCGGGAAACACCGGGGAGCTGTTTTTT. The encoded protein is CASRLLAGNTGELFF.

The CDR3 loop reads CASSQGTSGGAETQYF. DNA of the CDR3: TGCGCCAGCAGCCAAGGGACTAGCGGGGGGGCGGAGACCCAGTACTTC. The V and J genes are TRBV4-1 and TRBJ2-5; 15 positions agree with TRBD2. Trimming at V came to 1 base and at J to 5 bases, leaving 2 bases not matched to a gene. Looked up from germline, CDR1 is MGHRA and CDR2 is YSYEKL. CDR3 length equals 16 residues.